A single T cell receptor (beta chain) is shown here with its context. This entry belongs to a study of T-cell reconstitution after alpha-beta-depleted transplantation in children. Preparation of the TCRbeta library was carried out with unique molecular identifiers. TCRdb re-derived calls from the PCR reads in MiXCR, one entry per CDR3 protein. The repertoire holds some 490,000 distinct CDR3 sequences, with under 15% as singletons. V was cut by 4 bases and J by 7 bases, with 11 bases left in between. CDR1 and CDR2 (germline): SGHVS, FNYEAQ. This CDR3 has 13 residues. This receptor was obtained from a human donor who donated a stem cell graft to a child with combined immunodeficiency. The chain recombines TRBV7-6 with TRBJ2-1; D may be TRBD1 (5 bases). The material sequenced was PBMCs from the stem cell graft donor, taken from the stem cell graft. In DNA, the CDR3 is TGTGCCAGCAGCTCCGACAGACTGAATGAGCAGTTCTTC. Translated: CASSSDRLNEQFF.